What follows is one T cell receptor beta chain and its context. Its antigen is not identified. The CDR3 consists of 14 residues. V lost 6 bases to trimming and J lost 6 bases; unmatched junction nucleotides: 10. Germline V gives CDR1 MNHEY, CDR2 SMNVEV (reference sequence). This sample was included in a study of T-cell memory formation after mild COVID-19. Regarding the study as a whole: Memory sampled before infection contained some responding clones, suggesting cross-reactive memory joined.

TCR alpha and TCR beta cDNA libraries carrying sample barcodes and UMIs came from 5'RACE with constant-segment primers. From the 5' RACE reads, TCRdb called clonotypes with MiXCR, one entry per CDR3 protein. The data show about 430,000 distinct CDR3 sequences, 24% seen once. The sequenced sample consisted of PBMCs or a T cell subset sorted from them (not recorded which). This receptor was identified in an adult woman who had mild COVID-19 (a few samples of this study predate the infection). Cell type and time point are not known. The chain recombines TRBV27 with TRBJ2-7; 8 bases align to TRBD1. CDR3 nucleotide sequence: TGTGCCAGCAGCCCCGGACAGGGATCGGGCGAGCAGTACTTC. It yields the protein CASSPGQGSGEQYF.